Listed below are T cell receptor beta chains from one sample, sequenced in a study of CD8 T cells in Susac syndrome. TCRdb re-analysed the immunoSEQ multiplex PCR reads in MiXCR, keeping a single row per CDR3 protein. Among about 190,000 distinct CDR3 sequences listed, 90% to 95% were seen once. The sequenced sample was CD4+ T cells from PBMCs. Every receptor here comes from a human donor in good health. Each CDR3 is given with its conserved first and last residue. The D gene is left open where the match is weak. Not every row has a clone size; where given, it reads once, few, many or a size class.

V,length,D,size,J,CDR3,DNA
TRBV9,16,NA,NA,TRBJ2-7,CASSASGRGATYEQYF,TGTGCCAGCAGCGCCAGCGGCAGGGGGGCTACCTACGAGCAGTACTTC
TRBV29-1,14,NA,NA,TRBJ2-7,CSVSGPTSSYEQYF,TGCAGCGTTTCGGGACCGACGAGCTCCTACGAGCAGTACTTC
TRBV30,12,NA,NA,TRBJ2-1,CAWGTFYNEQFF,TGTGCCTGGGGGACATTCTACAATGAGCAGTTCTTC
TRBV27,15,NA,NA,TRBJ1-4,CASSPPGVPAEKLFF,TGTGCCAGCAGTCCGCCGGGGGTCCCCGCTGAAAAACTGTTTTTT
TRBV29-1,12,TRBD1,NA,TRBJ1-1,CSVLPQGTEAFF,TGCAGCGTTCTCCCACAGGGGACTGAAGCTTTCTTT
TRBV30,13,NA,NA,TRBJ2-1,CAWSSTSYNEQFF,TGTGCCTGGAGTTCAACGTCCTACAATGAGCAGTTCTTC
TRBV12-3/TRBV12-4,13,NA,once,TRBJ2-1,CASTWGASNEQFF,TGTGCCAGCACCTGGGGGGCGTCCAATGAGCAGTTCTTC
TRBV29-1,14,NA,NA,TRBJ1-1,CSVEQGTMNTEAFF,TGCAGCGTTGAGCAGGGAACTATGAACACTGAAGCTTTCTTT
TRBV5-4,14,NA,NA,TRBJ2-7,CASSFGRAGYEQYF,TGTGCCAGCAGCTTCGGAAGGGCAGGCTACGAGCAGTACTTC
TRBV20-1,13,NA,NA,TRBJ1-1,CSARPYTATEAFF,TGCAGTGCCCGACCTTATACCGCAACTGAAGCTTTCTTT
TRBV19,14,TRBD2,NA,TRBJ2-7,CASSSGAGYYEQYF,TGTGCCAGTTCCAGCGGGGCAGGGTACTACGAGCAGTACTTC
TRBV7-2,15,NA,few,TRBJ1-5,CASSLGGTGGQPQHF,TGTGCCAGCAGCTTAGGGGGGACCGGCGGTCAGCCCCAGCATTTT
TRBV15,14,NA,NA,TRBJ1-1,CATSRDQLDTEAFF,TGTGCCACCAGCAGAGATCAGTTAGACACTGAAGCTTTCTTT
TRBV3-1,15,NA,NA,TRBJ1-4,CASSRDLSTNEKLFF,TGTGCCAGCAGCCGAGACCTCTCAACTAATGAAAAACTGTTTTTT
TRBV19,14,TRBD1,NA,TRBJ2-5,CASNPTGVQETQYF,TGTGCCAGTAACCCAACAGGGGTGCAGGAGACCCAGTACTTC
TRBV4-3,14,NA,NA,TRBJ1-2,CASSQDGALYGYTF,TGCGCCAGCAGCCAAGACGGGGCCCTCTATGGCTACACCTTC
TRBV3-1,12,NA,NA,TRBJ2-1,CASSPEGHEQFF,TGTGCCAGCAGCCCTGAGGGCCATGAGCAGTTCTTC
TRBV12-3/TRBV12-4,15,NA,NA,TRBJ1-2,CASSPAGGGDYGYTF,TGTGCCAGCAGTCCTGCTGGCGGGGGAGACTATGGCTACACCTTC
TRBV29-1,14,NA,NA,TRBJ1-1,CSVLYSVMNTEAFF,TGCAGCGTTTTGTACTCTGTGATGAACACTGAAGCTTTCTTT
TRBV9,19,NA,NA,TRBJ1-2,CASSVGARTPNIPNYGYTF,TGTGCCAGCAGCGTAGGAGCTAGGACACCGAATATCCCTAACTATGGCTACACCTTC
TRBV20-1,14,NA,NA,TRBJ2-6,CSARGTSGANVLTF,TGCAGTGCTAGGGGCACCTCTGGGGCCAACGTCCTGACTTTC
TRBV15,12,NA,NA,TRBJ1-1,CATSRRDTEAFF,TGTGCCACCAGCAGGAGGGACACTGAAGCTTTCTTT
TRBV7-3,14,NA,NA,TRBJ2-1,CASSQIGLLNEQFF,TGTGCCAGCAGCCAAATTGGTCTGTTAAATGAGCAGTTCTTC
TRBV20-1,12,NA,once,TRBJ1-5,CSASPGNQPQHF,TGCAGTGCTAGTCCAGGTAATCAACCCCAGCATTTT
TRBV18,13,NA,few,TRBJ2-5,CASSPRQGETQYF,TGTGCCAGCTCACCACGGCAGGGAGAGACCCAGTACTTC
TRBV25-1,15,NA,NA,TRBJ2-5,CASSSSGNLQETQYF,TGTGCCAGCAGTTCCTCCGGAAACCTCCAAGAGACCCAGTACTTC
TRBV12-3/TRBV12-4,13,NA,NA,TRBJ1-6,CASSLTVYSPLHF,TGTGCCAGCAGTTTAACAGTATATTCACCCCTCCACTTT
TRBV24-1,16,NA,NA,TRBJ2-1,CATSESQVSSYNEQFF,TGTGCCACCAGTGAGTCCCAGGTTAGCTCCTACAATGAGCAGTTCTTC
TRBV12-3/TRBV12-4,12,NA,NA,TRBJ2-1,CASSPFLNEQFF,TGTGCCAGCAGTCCATTCCTCAATGAGCAGTTCTTC
TRBV28,13,NA,NA,TRBJ2-1,CASSLAGWNEQFF,TGTGCCAGCAGTTTAGCCGGGTGGAATGAGCAGTTCTTC
TRBV29-1,11,NA,NA,TRBJ1-2,CSEGGDYGYTF,TGCAGCGAAGGGGGGGATTATGGCTACACCTTC
TRBV9,15,TRBD1,NA,TRBJ1-2,CASSLSGTGPLGYTF,TGTGCCAGCAGCCTGTCCGGGACAGGGCCTTTAGGCTACACCTTC
TRBV5-6,11,NA,NA,TRBJ2-1,CASSSYYEQFF,TGTGCCAGCAGCTCGTATTATGAGCAGTTCTTC
TRBV25-1,16,TRBD2,once,TRBJ2-5,CASSKTSGAFQETQYF,TGTGCCAGCAGTAAAACTAGCGGGGCGTTCCAAGAGACCCAGTACTTC
TRBV9,12,NA,NA,TRBJ1-2,CATLGRPHGYTF,TGTGCCACCCTGGGCCGTCCCCATGGCTACACCTTC
TRBV5-4,13,NA,NA,TRBJ2-3,CASSYGGTDTQYF,TGTGCCAGCAGCTACGGGGGCACGGATACGCAGTATTTT
TRBV18,13,NA,once,TRBJ2-3,CASSPGVRDTQYF,TGTGCCAGCTCGCCGGGGGTACGGGATACGCAGTATTTT
TRBV5-1,14,NA,NA,TRBJ2-1,CASSATGTANEQFF,TGCGCCAGCAGCGCGACCGGGACTGCCAATGAGCAGTTCTTC
TRBV18,17,TRBD2,NA,TRBJ2-1,CASSPGGAGSSYNEQFF,TGTGCCAGCTCACCAGGCGGAGCGGGAAGCTCCTACAATGAGCAGTTCTTC
TRBV3-1,14,TRBD2,NA,TRBJ2-1,CASSQVGTSGREFF,TGTGCCAGCAGCCAAGTAGGAACTAGCGGGAGGGAGTTCTTC
TRBV12-3/TRBV12-4,15,NA,once,TRBJ1-4,CASSYRIATNEKLFF,TGTGCCAGCAGCTACCGTATTGCAACTAATGAAAAACTGTTTTTT
TRBV6-4,13,NA,NA,TRBJ2-3,CASSELQGDTQYF,TGTGCCAGCAGTGAACTACAGGGTGATACGCAGTATTTT
TRBV29-1,16,NA,NA,TRBJ1-1,CSVEERARGWDTEAFF,TGCAGCGTTGAAGAGCGCGCCCGGGGATGGGACACTGAAGCTTTCTTT
TRBV12-3/TRBV12-4,13,TRBD2,NA,TRBJ2-5,CASSRAGGETQYF,TGTGCCAGCAGTCGGGCGGGGGGAGAGACCCAGTACTTC
TRBV6-5,11,NA,NA,TRBJ1-5,CAGFSGQPQHF,TGTGCCGGATTTTCGGGGCAGCCCCAGCATTTT
TRBV5-1,15,TRBD2,NA,TRBJ2-1,CASSVAGGMSYEQFF,TGCGCCAGCAGCGTAGCGGGAGGGATGTCGTATGAGCAGTTCTTC
TRBV11-2,16,TRBD2,NA,TRBJ2-4,CASTGLAGIAKNIQYF,TGTGCCAGTACGGGACTAGCGGGAATAGCCAAAAACATTCAGTACTTC